These T cell receptor beta chains were read from a single sample in a study of Ad26.COV2.S vaccination and SARS-CoV-2 variants. Using immunoSEQ multiplex PCR, the repertoire was profiled, and TCRdb retains in-frame clones only, with some absent. The repertoire includes 300,000 to 350,000 clones, 88% of them detected once, and 6.4% sits in the top ten. The source material was peripheral blood, sampled in a trial of Ad26.COV2.S vaccine versus placebo. These receptors all come from a person aged 18-65 years who received the Ad26.COV2.S COVID-19 vaccine or a placebo. The CDR3 runs from the conserved cysteine through the conserved F or W. The D gene is left open where the match is weak. Clone size is given for some rows only: seen once, a few or many times, or a class if the clone is expanded.

cdr3_length: 15
clone_size: NA
v_call: TRBV7-2
d_call: NA
j_call: TRBJ2-7
cdr3_aa: CASSLVSDFGGEQYF
cdr3_nt: TGTGCCAGCAGCTTAGTGTCAGACTTCGGGGGCGAGCAGTACTTC

cdr3_length: 12
clone_size: NA
v_call: TRBV6-5
d_call: NA
j_call: TRBJ1-2
cdr3_aa: CASGGGGYGYTF
cdr3_nt: TGTGCCAGCGGGGGGGGTGGCTATGGCTACACCTTC

cdr3_length: 14
clone_size: NA
v_call: TRBV7-6
d_call: NA
j_call: TRBJ1-6
cdr3_aa: CASSPSSYNSPLHF
cdr3_nt: TGTGCCAGCAGCCCGAGCTCCTATAATTCACCCCTCCACTTT

cdr3_length: 19
clone_size: NA
v_call: TRBV5-8
d_call: NA
j_call: TRBJ1-1
cdr3_aa: CASSLPRLMGRDQNTEAFF
cdr3_nt: TGTGCCAGCAGCTTACCAAGGCTAATGGGACGGGACCAGAACACTGAAGCTTTCTTT

cdr3_length: 15
clone_size: NA
v_call: TRBV7-6
d_call: TRBD1
j_call: TRBJ2-1
cdr3_aa: CASSYRTGAYNEQFF
cdr3_nt: TGTGCCAGCAGCTACCGGACAGGGGCCTACAATGAGCAGTTCTTC

cdr3_length: 13
clone_size: NA
v_call: TRBV6-5
d_call: NA
j_call: TRBJ2-6
cdr3_aa: CASISPGANVLTF
cdr3_nt: TGTGCCAGCATAAGCCCTGGGGCCAACGTCCTGACTTTC

cdr3_length: 13
clone_size: NA
v_call: TRBV28
d_call: NA
j_call: TRBJ1-5
cdr3_aa: CASRGQNNQPQHF
cdr3_nt: TGTGCCAGTCGTGGGCAGAACAATCAGCCCCAGCATTTT

cdr3_length: 19
clone_size: NA
v_call: TRBV3-1/TRBV3-2
d_call: NA
j_call: TRBJ1-1
cdr3_aa: CASSQDLGPLGNEGTEAFF
cdr3_nt: TGTGCCAGCAGCCAAGATCTCGGCCCTCTAGGCAATGAGGGCACTGAAGCTTTCTTT

cdr3_length: 14
clone_size: NA
v_call: TRBV30
d_call: NA
j_call: TRBJ2-1
cdr3_aa: CAWSVEISYNEQFF
cdr3_nt: TGTGCCTGGAGTGTGGAAATTTCCTACAATGAGCAGTTCTTC

cdr3_length: 14
clone_size: NA
v_call: TRBV19
d_call: NA
j_call: TRBJ2-7
cdr3_aa: CASSATPVPYEQYF
cdr3_nt: TGTGCCAGTAGTGCTACACCTGTCCCCTACGAGCAGTACTTC

cdr3_length: 17
clone_size: NA
v_call: TRBV4-2
d_call: TRBD1
j_call: TRBJ2-2
cdr3_aa: CASSHSKDRADTGELFF
cdr3_nt: TGTGCCAGCAGCCACTCAAAGGACAGGGCGGACACCGGGGAGCTGTTTTTT

cdr3_length: 12
clone_size: NA
v_call: TRBV24-1
d_call: NA
j_call: TRBJ2-3
cdr3_aa: CATSDRKSTQYF
cdr3_nt: TGTGCCACCAGTGACCGTAAGAGTACGCAGTATTTT

cdr3_length: 13
clone_size: NA
v_call: TRBV30
d_call: NA
j_call: TRBJ2-2
cdr3_aa: CAWMPPNTGELFF
cdr3_nt: TGTGCCTGGATGCCTCCGAACACCGGGGAGCTGTTTTTT

cdr3_length: 16
clone_size: NA
v_call: TRBV2
d_call: TRBD1
j_call: TRBJ1-2
cdr3_aa: CASSEDLEWTGVGYTF
cdr3_nt: TGTGCCAGCAGTGAGGATTTGGAGTGGACAGGCGTTGGCTACACCTTC

cdr3_length: 12
clone_size: NA
v_call: TRBV5-4
d_call: NA
j_call: TRBJ2-1
cdr3_aa: CASSLGVDEQFF
cdr3_nt: TGTGCCAGCAGCTTGGGGGTGGATGAGCAGTTCTTC

cdr3_length: 14
clone_size: NA
v_call: TRBV2
d_call: NA
j_call: TRBJ1-4
cdr3_aa: CASSELQEYEKLFF
cdr3_nt: TGTGCCAGCAGTGAATTACAGGAATATGAAAAACTGTTTTTT

cdr3_length: 16
clone_size: NA
v_call: TRBV4-2
d_call: TRBD1
j_call: TRBJ2-7
cdr3_aa: CASSQDLDRYSYEQYF
cdr3_nt: TGTGCCAGCAGCCAAGATTTGGACAGGTACTCCTACGAGCAGTACTTC

cdr3_length: 14
clone_size: many
v_call: TRBV6-4
d_call: TRBD1
j_call: TRBJ2-2
cdr3_aa: CASSDQGDTGELFF
cdr3_nt: TGTGCCAGCAGTGACCAGGGGGACACCGGGGAGCTGTTTTTT

cdr3_length: 14
clone_size: few
v_call: TRBV2
d_call: NA
j_call: TRBJ1-2
cdr3_aa: CASSASEGGYGYTF
cdr3_nt: TGTGCCAGCAGTGCGTCGGAGGGGGGGTATGGCTACACCTTC

cdr3_length: 14
clone_size: once
v_call: TRBV7-2
d_call: NA
j_call: TRBJ1-2
cdr3_aa: CASSLAGTDYGYTF
cdr3_nt: TGTGCCAGCAGCTTAGCCGGGACGGACTATGGCTACACCTTC

cdr3_length: 14
clone_size: NA
v_call: TRBV19
d_call: NA
j_call: TRBJ2-1
cdr3_aa: CASSIVADYNEQFF
cdr3_nt: TGTGCCAGTAGTATCGTGGCGGACTACAATGAGCAGTTCTTC

cdr3_length: 17
clone_size: NA
v_call: TRBV7-9
d_call: TRBD2
j_call: TRBJ2-7
cdr3_aa: CAIDRGRAGLAGYEQYF
cdr3_nt: TGTGCCATTGACAGGGGACGCGCTGGACTAGCGGGGTACGAGCAGTACTTC

cdr3_length: 11
clone_size: NA
v_call: TRBV20-1
d_call: NA
j_call: TRBJ1-2
cdr3_aa: CSQGETGGYTF
cdr3_nt: TGCAGCCAGGGCGAGACGGGCGGCTACACCTTC

cdr3_length: 13
clone_size: NA
v_call: TRBV19
d_call: NA
j_call: TRBJ1-1
cdr3_aa: CASSMGQNTEAFF
cdr3_nt: TGTGCCAGTAGTATGGGACAGAACACTGAAGCTTTCTTT

cdr3_length: 13
clone_size: few
v_call: TRBV29-1
d_call: NA
j_call: TRBJ1-2
cdr3_aa: CSVNPQGPGGYTF
cdr3_nt: TGCAGCGTTAATCCGCAGGGACCTGGTGGCTACACCTTC

cdr3_length: 12
clone_size: NA
v_call: TRBV18
d_call: TRBD1
j_call: TRBJ2-7
cdr3_aa: CASSRQGYEQYF
cdr3_nt: TGTGCCAGCTCACGACAGGGCTACGAGCAGTACTTC

cdr3_length: 12
clone_size: NA
v_call: TRBV7-3
d_call: NA
j_call: TRBJ2-1
cdr3_aa: CASSKQGNEQFF
cdr3_nt: TGTGCCAGCAGCAAACAGGGCAATGAGCAGTTCTTC

cdr3_length: 12
clone_size: once
v_call: TRBV28
d_call: NA
j_call: TRBJ2-7
cdr3_aa: CASSPQVYEQYF
cdr3_nt: TGTGCCAGCAGTCCACAGGTCTACGAGCAGTACTTC

cdr3_length: 15
clone_size: NA
v_call: TRBV6-5
d_call: NA
j_call: TRBJ1-2
cdr3_aa: CASSYSSRRDYGYTF
cdr3_nt: TGTGCCAGCAGTTACTCATCCCGGAGGGACTATGGCTACACCTTC

cdr3_length: 17
clone_size: NA
v_call: TRBV7-6
d_call: TRBD1
j_call: TRBJ1-3
cdr3_aa: CASSDHRGRSTGNTIYF
cdr3_nt: TGTGCCAGCAGCGATCACAGGGGCCGCAGTACTGGAAACACCATATATTTT

cdr3_length: 15
clone_size: NA
v_call: TRBV7-9
d_call: TRBD1
j_call: TRBJ1-3
cdr3_aa: CASSLGTGGRNTIYF
cdr3_nt: TGTGCCAGCAGCCTCGGGACAGGGGGAAGAAACACCATATATTTT

cdr3_length: 14
clone_size: NA
v_call: TRBV7-2
d_call: NA
j_call: TRBJ1-1
cdr3_aa: CASSLHWSRTEAFF
cdr3_nt: TGTGCCAGCAGTTTGCACTGGTCGAGGACTGAAGCTTTCTTT

cdr3_length: 13
clone_size: NA
v_call: TRBV5-1
d_call: NA
j_call: TRBJ2-5
cdr3_aa: CASSGGIQETQYF
cdr3_nt: TGCGCCAGCAGCGGGGGGATCCAAGAGACCCAGTACTTC

cdr3_length: 12
clone_size: once
v_call: TRBV3-1/TRBV3-2
d_call: NA
j_call: TRBJ2-7
cdr3_aa: CASSYSEYEQYF
cdr3_nt: TGTGCCAGCAGTTATAGTGAATACGAGCAGTACTTC

cdr3_length: 17
clone_size: NA
v_call: TRBV19
d_call: NA
j_call: TRBJ1-2
cdr3_aa: CASSIVYQALHLYGYTF
cdr3_nt: TGTGCCAGTAGTATAGTTTATCAGGCCCTACACCTCTATGGCTACACCTTC

cdr3_length: 16
clone_size: NA
v_call: TRBV7-2
d_call: TRBD1
j_call: TRBJ2-7
cdr3_aa: CASSLVAGGSSYEQYF
cdr3_nt: TGTGCCAGCAGCTTAGTGGCAGGGGGCAGCTCCTACGAGCAGTACTTC

cdr3_length: 14
clone_size: NA
v_call: TRBV7-9
d_call: NA
j_call: TRBJ2-7
cdr3_aa: CASSQTPGIHEQYF
cdr3_nt: TGTGCCAGCAGCCAGACCCCGGGGATACACGAGCAGTACTTC

cdr3_length: 16
clone_size: few
v_call: TRBV7-9
d_call: NA
j_call: TRBJ1-5
cdr3_aa: CASSLDSTTSNQPQHF
cdr3_nt: TGTGCCAGCAGTCTTGACAGCACGACTAGCAATCAGCCCCAGCATTTT

cdr3_length: 15
clone_size: NA
v_call: TRBV6-2/TRBV6-3
d_call: TRBD1
j_call: TRBJ1-5
cdr3_aa: CASSRNTGGFQPQHF
cdr3_nt: TGTGCCAGCAGCCGGAATACAGGGGGATTTCAGCCCCAGCATTTT

cdr3_length: 14
clone_size: NA
v_call: TRBV7-3
d_call: TRBD1
j_call: TRBJ2-5
cdr3_aa: CASSLGDRQETQYF
cdr3_nt: TGTGCCAGCAGCTTAGGGGACAGACAAGAGACCCAGTACTTC

cdr3_length: 14
clone_size: NA
v_call: TRBV30
d_call: TRBD1
j_call: TRBJ1-4
cdr3_aa: CAWASGTENEKLFF
cdr3_nt: TGTGCCTGGGCTTCGGGGACAGAAAATGAAAAACTGTTTTTT

cdr3_length: 13
clone_size: once
v_call: TRBV19
d_call: NA
j_call: TRBJ2-7
cdr3_aa: CASSAGPGYEQYF
cdr3_nt: TGTGCCAGTAGTGCAGGCCCAGGGTACGAGCAGTACTTC

cdr3_length: 14
clone_size: NA
v_call: TRBV5-6
d_call: NA
j_call: TRBJ1-1
cdr3_aa: CASSYDSMNTEAFF
cdr3_nt: TGTGCCAGCAGCTACGACAGCATGAACACTGAAGCTTTCTTT

cdr3_length: 17
clone_size: NA
v_call: TRBV19
d_call: NA
j_call: TRBJ2-1
cdr3_aa: CASSISRAIISYNEQFF
cdr3_nt: TGTGCCAGTAGTATATCTAGGGCTATTATCTCCTACAATGAGCAGTTCTTC

cdr3_length: 18
clone_size: NA
v_call: TRBV9
d_call: TRBD1
j_call: TRBJ2-1
cdr3_aa: CASSVNRGTGASGNEQFF
cdr3_nt: TGTGCCAGCAGCGTAAATAGAGGAACAGGGGCTTCGGGTAATGAGCAGTTCTTC

cdr3_length: 14
clone_size: NA
v_call: TRBV29-1
d_call: NA
j_call: TRBJ1-5
cdr3_aa: CSVADTDSNQPQHF
cdr3_nt: TGCAGCGTTGCGGATACCGATAGCAATCAGCCCCAGCATTTT

cdr3_length: 15
clone_size: NA
v_call: TRBV10-2
d_call: NA
j_call: TRBJ2-2
cdr3_aa: CASSESRGAPGELFF
cdr3_nt: TGCGCCAGCAGTGAGAGCCGGGGGGCACCCGGGGAGCTGTTTTTT

cdr3_length: 14
clone_size: NA
v_call: TRBV6-5
d_call: TRBD1
j_call: TRBJ1-5
cdr3_aa: CASRSTGGNQPQHF
cdr3_nt: TGTGCCAGCAGGAGTACAGGGGGAAATCAGCCCCAGCATTTT

cdr3_length: 14
clone_size: NA
v_call: TRBV2
d_call: TRBD1
j_call: TRBJ1-4
cdr3_aa: CASRDTGGFEKLFF
cdr3_nt: TGTGCCAGCAGGGACACAGGGGGTTTTGAAAAACTGTTTTTT

cdr3_length: 15
clone_size: NA
v_call: TRBV13
d_call: NA
j_call: TRBJ2-7
cdr3_aa: CASNSKLGGIYEQYF
cdr3_nt: TGTGCCAGCAACTCGAAGCTAGGGGGTATATACGAGCAGTACTTC

cdr3_length: 13
clone_size: NA
v_call: TRBV7-2
d_call: TRBD1
j_call: TRBJ1-1
cdr3_aa: CASRTNRGNEAFF
cdr3_nt: TGTGCCAGCAGGACCAACAGGGGGAATGAAGCTTTCTTT

cdr3_length: 12
clone_size: NA
v_call: TRBV6-6
d_call: NA
j_call: TRBJ2-7
cdr3_aa: CASSRGHYEQYF
cdr3_nt: TGTGCCAGCAGTCGAGGGCACTACGAGCAGTACTTC

cdr3_length: 16
clone_size: NA
v_call: TRBV7-6
d_call: TRBD1
j_call: TRBJ2-3
cdr3_aa: CASSLASRGLTDTQYF
cdr3_nt: TGTGCCAGCAGCTTAGCGAGCAGGGGGCTAACAGATACGCAGTATTTT

cdr3_length: 17
clone_size: NA
v_call: TRBV4-3
d_call: NA
j_call: TRBJ2-7
cdr3_aa: CASSQGAGGTGSDEQYF
cdr3_nt: TGCGCCAGCAGCCAAGGCGCGGGAGGGACAGGGTCGGACGAGCAGTACTTC